This T cell receptor beta chain was sequenced for a study of graft-versus-host responses after intestinal transplantation. The germline CDR1 and CDR2 sequences are SGDLS and YYNGEE. The CDR3 is 12 amino acids. Repertoires were generated with immunoSEQ multiplex PCR, while TCRdb's copy carries only in-frame clones and drops some. The table shows tens of thousands of clones, with 94% occurring only once. This clone was seen only once. Its specificity is unknown. This TCR derives from a human donor who received an intestinal transplant. The chain recombines TRBV9 with TRBJ2-7; D may be TRBD2 (5 bases). The DNA matches TRBJ2-1 better at its end, which makes the J call doubtful. Sequencing was performed on unstimulated CD8+ T cells sorted from spleen or lymph node cells, taken before intestinal transplant. CDR3 amino acids: CASSVEEDEQFF. CDR3 nucleotides: TGTGCCAGCAGCGTAGAGGAGGATGAGCAGTTCTTC.